There are a few counts of the clone carrying this T cell receptor (beta chain). Its antigen remains unknown. Trimming cost V 3 bases and J 7 bases; bases outside gene matches: 8. The CDR3 is 14 residues long. Germline V lookup: CDR1 MNHNS, CDR2 SASEGT. The sample is drawn from a study of T cell repertoires in cytomegalovirus infection. From the reads, TCRdb called clonotypes with MiXCR, one entry per CDR3 protein. The sample lists over 250,000 distinct CDR3 sequences, 20% to 25% occurring once. The J gene is TRBJ1-2, the V gene TRBV6-1, with TRBD1 identical over 7 bases. The TCR originated in a human donor in good health (CMV status not recorded). Some clones in this sample may be carry-over from other donors' samples. The material was cultured PBMCs, obtained from culture after CMV antigen stimulation. The chain's CDR3 is CASSEGTDLGGYTF. The CDR3 nucleotides are TGTGCCAGCAGTGAGGGGACAGATCTGGGTGGCTACACCTTC.